Following are 5 T cell receptor beta chains from one sample sequenced in a study of shared clonotypes between healthy human individuals (dated by TCRdb to about 2020). Receptor amplification or capture employed the immunoSEQ multiplex PCR assay. Not all clones reach the TCRdb copy of this immuneACCESS table, which keeps in-frame sequences only. Checked studies attribute under half of the gap to unresolved V genes and leave the rest unexplained. The sample table contains under 600,000 clones; only one count was recorded for more than 95% of them. The ten most abundant clones make up roughly 0.055% of the sample. Sequenced input: naive CD4+ T cells sorted from blood. Read against the paper, the sample's cell subset or site label means: CD45RA+ positively selected. The receptor source for this set is a woman aged 30 to 39 in good health.

The chain links TRBV7-9 to TRBJ2-4; 10 bases agree with TRBD2. The CDR3 length is 19 residues. Germline CDR1 is SEHNR and CDR2 is FQNEAQ (reference sequence). With V trimmed by 2 bases and J by 0 bases, 10 bases remained unmatched. The CDR3 here is CASSLLGSSGSEAKNIQYF. The CDR3 bases are TGTGCCAGCAGCTTACTTGGGTCTAGCGGGAGTGAAGCCAAAAACATTCAGTACTTC.

The chain couples TRBV15 to TRBJ2-7; the match to TRBD1 covers 7 bases. V lost 5 bases and J lost 4; bases outside the gene matches: 8. The CDR3 sequence is 14 residues long. The germline V gene encodes CDR1 LNHNV and CDR2 YYDKDF (reference sequence). The CDR3 DNA reads TGTGCCACCAGCCTAGACAGGGTTGAGTACGAGCAGTACTTC. Its translation is CATSLDRVEYEQYF.

This chain links TRBV19 with TRBJ2-7; D gene uncertain. Trimming stripped 5 bases from V and 2 bases from J, with 13 bases between. The CDR3 is 14 amino acids. Germline V gene lookup returns CDR1 LNHDA and CDR2 SQIVND (reference sequence). Here the CDR3 DNA reads TGTGCCAGTAGTCCCCGCGGAGCAACCTACGAGCAGTACTTC. This encodes CASSPRGATYEQYF. The entire variable domain, with the rest obtained from reference TRBV19 and TRBJ2-7, is as follows: DGGITQSPKYLFRKEGQNVTLSCEQNLNHDAMYWYRQDPGQGLRLIYYSQIVNDFQKGDIAEGYSVSREKKESFPLTVTSAQKNPTAFYLCASSPRGATYEQYFGPGTRLTVT.

This rearrangement joins TRBV12-5 to TRBJ1-1; 7 nucleotides align to TRBD1. This CDR3 spans 18 amino acids. CDR1 is LGHNT and CDR2 is FRNRAP in the germline V gene. V gave up 1 base and J gave up 1 base; unmatched junction bases: 12. CDR3: CASGLDGQVGKANTEAFF. CDR3 DNA: TGTGCTAGTGGTTTGGATGGACAGGTCGGGAAAGCGAACACTGAAGCTTTCTTT.

V usage is TRBV6-9 and J usage is TRBJ2-3; D gene unclear. The CDR3 contains 15 residues. The V end was cut by 3 bases, the J end by 2 bases, with 12 bases between. Germline V gene sequence: CDR1 MNHGY, CDR2 SVAAGI. The CDR3 sequence: CASSYGRSLTDTQYF. For the CDR3, the DNA is TGTGCCAGCAGTTACGGCCGCTCACTCACAGATACGCAGTATTTT.